Listed here are 26 T cell receptor beta chains from one sample, sequenced in a study of Graves' ophthalmopathy and Graves' hyperthyroidism. From RNA, the CDR3 regions of TCR beta chains were amplified and sequenced. The first round was an RT-PCR with HTBI primers, and the second round was a multiplex PCR. MiXCR, run by TCRdb on the multiplex PCR reads, gives a single entry per CDR3 protein. Of under 800,000 distinct CDR3 sequences listed, about 20% are singletons. The sequencing input was peripheral blood. The receptors stem from a woman aged 18-29 years with stable Graves' hyperthyroidism. Some clones in this sample may be carry-over from other donors' samples.

This clonotype was observed many times. This chain connects TRBV6-6 to TRBJ1-5, with D possibly being TRBD1 (5 bases). Germline V CDR1 and CDR2: MNHNY, SVGAGI (reference sequence). The CDR3 spans 15 residues. V dropped 6 bases and J dropped 0 bases, with 12 bases sitting between them. CDR3: CASSYGGNSNQPQHF. The CDR3 DNA reads as TGTGCCAGCAGCTACGGGGGAAATAGCAATCAGCCCCAGCATTTT.

Many counts were recorded for this clonotype. This chain connects TRBV11-2 to TRBJ2-5; the D is unclear. V was shortened by 2 bases and J by 2 bases, with 9 bases between the two germline ends. Germline V gene data show CDR1 as SGHAT and CDR2 as FQNNGV. This CDR3 has 14 amino acids. CDR3 in amino acids: CASSLIGKQETQYF. The CDR3 coding sequence is TGTGCCAGCAGCTTAATTGGGAAACAAGAGACCCAGTACTTC.

V and J are TRBV28 and TRBJ1-5, with D maybe TRBD1 (5 bases). CDR1 and CDR2 from the germline V gene are MDHEN and SYDVKM. V dropped 2 bases and J dropped 3 bases, with 20 bases sitting between them. The CDR3 is 18 residues long. Written as DNA, the CDR3 is TGTGCCAGCAGTTTAGGGGGACTTGTTGAAGGGATCAATCAGCCCCAGCATTTT. The encoded protein is CASSLGGLVEGINQPQHF. The full variable domain, with the rest looked up from reference TRBV28 and TRBJ1-5, is DVKVTQSSRYLVKRTGEKVFLECVQDMDHENMFWYRQDPGLGLRLIYFSYDVKMKEKGDIPEGYSVSREKKERFSLILESASTNQTSMYLCASSLGGLVEGINQPQHFGDGTRLSIL.

This clonotype was observed many times. CDR3 nucleotides: TGTGCCAGCAGCTTTCAGGGTGAAAAATACGAGCAGTACTTC. Translated: CASSFQGEKYEQYF. This rearrangement joins TRBV7-8 to TRBJ2-7; tentative D call: TRBD1 (5 bases). V lost 3 bases and J lost 4, with 13 bases in between. The CDR3 is 14 amino acids. Germline values: CDR1 SGHVS, CDR2 FQNEAQ.

This clonotype was detected ten times or more. The chain carries TRBV6-1 and TRBJ1-1, with TRBD1 matching over 8 bases. Germline CDR1 is MNHNS and CDR2 is SASEGT. Trimming cost V 5 bases and J 4 bases; bases outside gene matches: 6. CDR3 length: 14 residues. CDR3: CASSRQGWTTEAFF. The CDR3 DNA reads as TGTGCCAGCAGTAGACAGGGGTGGACCACTGAAGCTTTCTTT.

This clonotype was counted ten times or more. V gene TRBV9 combines with J gene TRBJ1-1; no definite D call. V dropped 1 base and J dropped 1 base, with 5 bases sitting between them. Germline V gene sequence: CDR1 SGDLS, CDR2 YYNGEE. The CDR3 is 13 residues long. This CDR3 is CASSVWGNTEAFF. The CDR3 DNA sequence: TGTGCCAGCAGCGTATGGGGGAACACTGAAGCTTTCTTT.

The table lists this clonotype with many counts. J is TRBJ1-2 and V is TRBV14; D is perhaps TRBD1 (5 bases). The germline V and J ends were trimmed by 0 bases and 7 bases, with 12 bases remaining between them. CDR1 is SGHDN and CDR2 is FVKESK in the germline V gene. CDR3 length: 14 residues. The CDR3 is CASSQDWGSVGYTF. For the CDR3, the DNA is TGTGCCAGCAGCCAAGATTGGGGGAGCGTTGGCTACACCTTC.

This clonotype came up many times. The chain carries TRBV27 and TRBJ1-2, with 9 bases lining up with TRBD1. The germline CDR1 and CDR2 sequences are MNHEY and SMNVEV (reference sequence). The CDR3 totals 14 residues. Losses at the gene ends were 5 bases for V and 5 bases for J; bases not matched to a gene: 6. Here the CDR3 reads CASSVTGTGYGYTF. Here the CDR3 DNA reads TGTGCCAGCAGTGTTACCGGGACAGGGTATGGCTACACCTTC.

Turning to this clonotype: A junction boundary mismatches the germline segment, possibly from a read error. The chain employs TRBV7-9 and TRBJ1-3; D unclear. CDR3 size: 14 residues. Germline CDR1 reads SEHNR; CDR2 reads FQNEAQ (reference sequence). The CDR3 spells CASTLGRTGNTMYF. Here the CDR3 DNA reads TGTGCCAGCACCCTAGGGCGTACTGGAAACACCATGTATTTT.

This clonotype has more than one count but fewer than ten. This chain connects TRBV19 to TRBJ2-7; D not resolved. The V gene's germline CDR1 is LNHDA and CDR2 SQIVND (reference sequence). The CDR3 is 14 amino acids. V was shortened by 8 bases and J by 3 bases, with 17 bases between the two germline ends. CDR3 sequence reads: CASASKGLIYEQYF. The CDR3 DNA reads TGTGCCAGTGCCTCAAAAGGGTTAATCTACGAGCAGTACTTC.

This clonotype was counted only a few times. The CDR3 coding sequence is TGCGCCAGCAGCTACCAGGGAGGCGGGGAGACCCAGTACTTC. Its translation: CASSYQGGGETQYF. This chain uses TRBV5-1 with TRBJ2-5, with D tentatively TRBD2 (6 bases). V was clipped by 3 bases and J by 5 bases, with 14 bases between them. Germline assignment: CDR1 SGHRS and CDR2 YFSETQ. The CDR3 spans 14 residues.

This clonotype was recorded many times. The chain carries TRBV20-1 and TRBJ1-2; the match to TRBD1 covers 8 bases. Germline V CDR1 and CDR2: DFQATT, SNEGSKA (reference sequence). The CDR3 extends over 13 amino acids. V shed 3 bases and J 8 bases; nucleotides not matched to a gene: 8. The DNA of the CDR3 is TGCAGTGCTAGGGACGGACAGGGTGGGGGCTACACCTTC. Its protein product is CSARDGQGGGYTF.

This clonotype was recorded many times. The rearrangement links TRBV2 to TRBJ1-1; possible D gene TRBD1, 5 bases. The CDR3 totals 11 residues. Germline V gene data show CDR1 as SNHLY and CDR2 as FYNNEI. Trimming shortened V by 6 bases and J by 11 bases, and 13 bases separated the two germline ends. The CDR3 reads CASSEGPTAFF. For the CDR3, the DNA is TGTGCCAGCAGCGAGGGACCTACCGCTTTCTTT.

In this sample, this clonotype turned up many times. The chain joins TRBV5-1 to TRBJ1-2; 7 bases fit TRBD1. Trimming cost V 0 bases and J 2 bases; bases outside gene matches: 7. This CDR3 region has 16 residues. In germline, CDR1 is SGHRS, CDR2 YFSETQ. The CDR3 reads CASSLEGTEINYGYTF. The CDR3, as DNA: TGCGCCAGCAGCTTGGAAGGGACAGAGATAAACTATGGCTACACCTTC.

This clonotype was detected only a few times. The chain joins TRBV5-5 to TRBJ2-6; 7 bases fit TRBD2. The CDR3 loop spans 16 amino acids. The V and J ends lost 6 bases and 2 bases, in that order; junction bases with no gene match: 8. Germline V gene sequence: CDR1 SGHKS, CDR2 YYEKEE (reference sequence). CDR3 loop: CASNPRGVPGANVLTF. The CDR3 coding sequence is TGTGCCAGCAACCCCCGGGGGGTCCCTGGGGCCAACGTCCTGACTTTC.

The table lists this clonotype with many counts. The chain has TRBV2 and TRBJ1-2; TRBD1 matches 12 bases. Germline V gives CDR1 SNHLY, CDR2 FYNNEI. The CDR3 is made up of 20 amino acids. J was trimmed by 4 bases and V by 4 bases; bases with no gene match: 19. As DNA, the CDR3 is TGTGCCAGCAGTGTAGTGCCGGGACAGGGGGCGCGGTGGAGGGCCTATGGCTACACCTTC. It yields the protein CASSVVPGQGARWRAYGYTF. The full variable domain, rest sourced from reference TRBV2 and TRBJ1-2, is EPEVTQTPSHQVTQMGQEVILRCVPISNHLYFYWYRQILGQKVEFLVSFYNNEISEKSEIFDDQFSVERPDGSNFTLKIRSTKLEDSAMYFCASSVVPGQGARWRAYGYTFGSGTRLTVV.

This clonotype occurred many times. The V call is TRBV6-5, the J call TRBJ2-7; D possibly matches TRBD1 or TRBD2 (6 bases each). V shed 4 bases and J shed 0 bases, with 13 bases lying between them. CDR3 length: 15 residues. Germline V lookup: CDR1 MNHEY, CDR2 SVGAGI. This chain's CDR3 is CASSWGDTDSYEQYF. DNA of the CDR3: TGTGCCAGCAGTTGGGGGGACACTGACTCCTACGAGCAGTACTTC.

The chain has TRBV7-8 and TRBJ2-7; tentative D call: TRBD2 (5 bases). CDR3 length: 13 amino acids. In germline, CDR1 is SGHVS, CDR2 FQNEAQ. Trimming took 2 bases from V and 3 from J, leaving 8 bases between them. CDR3 amino acids: CASSLNGDYEQYF. In nucleotides, the CDR3 is TGTGCCAGCAGCTTAAACGGGGACTACGAGCAGTACTTC. Full variable domain (remainder filled in from reference TRBV7-8 and TRBJ2-7): GAGVSQSPRYKVAKRGQDVALRCDPISGHVSLFWYQQALGQGPEFLTYFQNEAQLDKSGLPSDRFFAERPEGSVSTLKIQRTQQEDSAVYLCASSLNGDYEQYFGPGTRLTVT.

There are many counts of this clonotype. V is TRBV20-1 and J is TRBJ2-5, with TRBD2 matching 8 bases. CDR1 and CDR2 from the germline V gene are DFQATT and SNEGSKA (reference sequence). The V and J ends lost 0 bases and 4 bases, in that order; junction bases with no gene match: 4. This CDR3 comprises 14 residues. The CDR3 is CSARESGGGETQYF. The CDR3 DNA is TGCAGTGCTAGAGAAAGCGGGGGTGGAGAGACCCAGTACTTC.

This chain links TRBV30 with TRBJ1-1; a possible D gene is TRBD1 (5 bases). V was cut by 2 bases and J by 3 bases, with 10 bases left in between. The CDR3 totals 13 residues. Germline assignment: CDR1 GTSNPN and CDR2 SVGIG (reference sequence). The CDR3 sequence: CAWSNRPDTEAFF. The DNA of the CDR3 is TGTGCCTGGAGTAACAGGCCAGACACTGAAGCTTTCTTT.

A few counts support this clonotype. The chain carries TRBV11-1 and TRBJ2-2, with 8 bases lining up with TRBD1. The CDR3 totals 16 residues. CDR1 is SGHAT and CDR2 is FQDESV in the germline V gene (reference sequence). Trimming at V came to 8 bases and at J to 4 bases, leaving 12 bases not matched to a gene. CDR3 residues: CASGRQGARGTGELFF. The CDR3 region has the DNA TGTGCCAGCGGACGGCAGGGGGCGAGGGGCACCGGGGAGCTGTTTTTT.

This clonotype came up a few times. The V gene is TRBV29-1, the J gene TRBJ1-1; D is possibly TRBD1 (5 bases). The V and J ends lost 4 bases and 0 bases respectively, with 12 bases between them. The CDR3 loop spans 14 amino acids. Germline lookup yields CDR1 SQVTM and CDR2 ANQGSEA. In DNA, the CDR3 is TGCAGCGTTGCCGGGGGAACCATGAACACTGAAGCTTTCTTT. This encodes CSVAGGTMNTEAFF.

This clonotype was counted many times. V and J are TRBV6-1 and TRBJ2-5; 8 nucleotides line up with TRBD2. CDR3 length: 14 amino acids. Germline V lookup: CDR1 MNHNS, CDR2 SASEGT. J was trimmed by 5 bases and V by 6 bases; bases with no gene match: 8. The CDR3 region is CASSRTSRMETQYF. In DNA form, the CDR3 reads TGTGCCAGCAGCCGGACTAGCAGAATGGAGACCCAGTACTTC.

This clonotype appeared many times. The chain combines TRBV7-8 with TRBJ2-4; no firm D call. The CDR3 sequence is 14 residues long. Germline V lookup: CDR1 SGHVS, CDR2 FQNEAQ. V was shortened by 0 bases and J by 7 bases, with 10 bases between the two germline ends. CDR3 sequence: CASSLAVAMNIQYF. In DNA form, the CDR3 reads TGTGCCAGCAGCTTAGCGGTAGCAATGAACATTCAGTACTTC.

This clonotype occurred many times. This chain connects TRBV12-3 or TRBV12-4 to TRBJ1-1; 7 bases line up with TRBD1. CDR3 length: 15 amino acids. Trimming took 5 bases from V and 0 from J; bases not matched to a gene: 6. CDR3 in DNA: TGTGCCAGCAGTCTACAGGGGAACATGAACACTGAAGCTTTCTTT. Amino acids: CASSLQGNMNTEAFF.

V gene TRBV6-5 combines with J gene TRBJ1-1, with a possible D match to TRBD1 (6 bases). The CDR3 extends over 16 amino acids. Deletions cut 0 bases from V and 10 bases from J, with 21 bases between. CDR1 and CDR2 (germline): MNHEY, SVGAGI. DNA for the CDR3: TGTGCCAGCAGTTACTCAAGGGGGGGACGGAAGGTGGGAGCTTTCTTT. Translating gives CASSYSRGGRKVGAFF.